Reported below is one TCR beta chain. Its matching antigen is unknown. These data originate in a study of CD8 T cells in ankylosing spondylitis. Points from the study as a whole: Clones linked to disease were reported to show significant enrichment in matched ankylosing spondylitis synovial fluid. There was a TCR beta motif, made of eight highly homologous variants, that appeared characteristic of ankylosing spondylitis blood. CD8+ by phenotype, disease-linked clones were relatively rare in peripheral blood.

TCR beta libraries were made by quantitative 5'-RACE with molecular barcodes. TCRdb reanalysed the 5' RACE reads using MiXCR and keeps one entry per CDR3 protein. The repertoire holds fewer than 550,000 distinct CDR3 sequences, with about 5.7% as singletons. This CDR3 region has 16 residues. The V segment lost 0 bases and the J segment 2 bases; nucleotides outside the gene matches: 2. Germline CDR1 and CDR2: SGHRS and YFSETQ. Sequenced sample: blood, either unsorted or a sorted T cell fraction (not recorded which). The J gene is TRBJ2-5, the V gene TRBV5-1; the match to TRBD2 covers 12 bases. The receptor's source is a male donor with ankylosing spondylitis. The CDR3: CASSLEGLAGQETQYF. The CDR3 nucleotides are TGCGCCAGCAGCTTGGAAGGACTAGCGGGGCAAGAGACCCAGTACTTC.